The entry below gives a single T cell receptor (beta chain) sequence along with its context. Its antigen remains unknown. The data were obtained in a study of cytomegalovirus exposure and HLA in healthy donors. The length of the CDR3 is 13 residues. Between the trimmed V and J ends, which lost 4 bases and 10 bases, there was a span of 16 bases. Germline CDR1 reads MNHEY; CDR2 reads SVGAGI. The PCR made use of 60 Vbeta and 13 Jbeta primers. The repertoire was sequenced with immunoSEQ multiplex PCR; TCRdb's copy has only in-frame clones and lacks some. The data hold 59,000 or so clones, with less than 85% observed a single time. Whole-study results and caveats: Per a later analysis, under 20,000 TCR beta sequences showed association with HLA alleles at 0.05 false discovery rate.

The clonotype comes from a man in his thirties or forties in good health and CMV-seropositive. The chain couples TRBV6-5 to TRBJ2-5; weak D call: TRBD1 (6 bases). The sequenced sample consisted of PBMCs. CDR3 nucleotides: TGTGCCAGCAGTTCTACAGGAGAAGGGGGCCAGTACTTC. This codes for CASSSTGEGGQYF.